This TCR beta chain appears in the sequencing data of a study of spatial heterogeneity in lung cancer (dated 2019 in TCRdb). Study-level background: Beta-chain transcripts were consistently detected in greater numbers than alpha-chain transcripts, which likely reflected higher beta-chain transcript abundance. In tumor regions, TCR transcript counts showed a strong correlation with a T cell transcriptional module score from matched bulk RNA-seq. The study linked features of the TCR repertoire to counts of nonsynonymous mutations, which were determined by whole-exome sequencing of tumor tissue. Both alpha and beta chains were TCR-sequenced in approximately 200 tumor regions, under 70 matched nontumor lung samples and around 50 PBMC samples obtained at surgery. In the raw uncorrected reads, each unique combination of TCR and UMI appeared on average more than ten times. In non-small cell lung cancer, the study quantitatively compared TCR alpha and beta repertoires across several tumor regions, matched nontumor lung, and blood. General study outcomes and caveats: Additional single-cell paired TCR alpha and beta sequencing was considered necessary to confirm, at a functional level, the hypothesis that regional TCRs recognize regional mutations. TCR-seq was estimated to cover only around 7.2% of tumor T cells for alpha chains and about 13% for beta chains. The number of expanded intratumoral alpha and beta TCRs correlated with the tumor nonsynonymous mutation count. Counts of ubiquitous and regional expanded TCRs correlated with counts of ubiquitous and regional nonsynonymous mutations, respectively.

Cut back by 1 base and 0 bases, the V and J ends lie 13 bases apart. The CDR3 has 18 amino acids, counting the end cysteine and phenylalanine. CDR3 DNA is the only sequence kept; it has 54 bases, read in frame from the first base. Receptor amplification or capture employed 5' RACE. Sequencing instrument: NextSeq 500. The TCR library protocol attached a unique molecular identifier to each TCR cDNA molecule to allow correction of PCR and sequencing errors. The original methods were these. Decombinator tools were used for TCR identification, UMI-based error correction and CDR3 extraction. Expanded TCRs were defined as those above a frequency of 2 per 1,000, corresponding to the top 1% of the tumor frequency distribution. Expanded tumor TCRs were classed as regional if statistically deemed absent (corrected P<0.05) from at least one tumor region, otherwise ubiquitous. Renyi diversity was calculated using the R vegan package after each repertoire was subsampled 100 times to 5,000 TCRs. CDR3 similarity networks were built from amino acid triplet string-kernel similarity, with CDR3s being connected when pairwise similarity was above 0.82. TCRdb reworked the public reads: Q25 trimming with fastp, MiXCR clone assembly, productive beta chains retained. Each CDR3 protein appears once, grouped with its most common genes and DNA. The V and J calls follow TCRdb's processing rather than the paper's. The sample table holds about 6,000 distinct CDR3 sequences, of which approximately 14% were seen once. In total, the top ten clones hold over 9% of the sample.

The sample's time point, from its label and the paper: sample taken at primary tumor resection. Donors were some 78 patients with early-stage, untreated non-small cell lung cancer from the lung TRACERx cohort. Whole RNA extracted from tumor and nontumor lung tissue, or from cryopreserved PBMC samples, was used for TCR sequencing without cell sorting. Patients were selected for TCR sequencing only if sufficient RNA was available from at least two tumor regions. Before selection, tumor and adjacent nontumor lung specimens were reviewed by a lung pathologist. This clonotype was picked up many times. Its antigen is still unknown. Per-base qualities were not stored, and no clone one base away is much larger.

This chain joins TRBV12-3 or TRBV12-4 to TRBJ2-6; TRBD1 could be the D gene, as 6 bases match. The source is a male donor with early-stage non-small cell lung cancer. The input for sequencing was lung tumor tissue, taken at surgery. The DNA sequence reads TGTGCCAGCAGTTTAGAAGGGGGAGCCCACTCTGGGGCCAACGTCCTGACTTTC. The encoded protein is CASSLEGGAHSGANVLTF.